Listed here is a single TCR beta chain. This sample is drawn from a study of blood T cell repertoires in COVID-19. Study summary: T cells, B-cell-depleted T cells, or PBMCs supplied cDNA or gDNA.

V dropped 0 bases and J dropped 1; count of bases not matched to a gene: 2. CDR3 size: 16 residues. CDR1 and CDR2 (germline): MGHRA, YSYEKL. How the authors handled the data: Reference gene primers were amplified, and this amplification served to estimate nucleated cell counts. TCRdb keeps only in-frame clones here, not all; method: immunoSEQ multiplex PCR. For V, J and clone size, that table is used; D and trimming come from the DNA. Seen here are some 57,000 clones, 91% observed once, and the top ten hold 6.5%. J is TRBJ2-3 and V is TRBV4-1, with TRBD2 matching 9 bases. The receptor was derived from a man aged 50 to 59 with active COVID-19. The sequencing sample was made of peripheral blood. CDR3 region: CASSQELAGRTDTQYF. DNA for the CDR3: TGCGCCAGCAGCCAAGAGCTAGCGGGACGCACAGATACGCAGTATTTT.